The clone carrying this T cell receptor (beta chain) was observed once. Antigen: not known. This entry belongs to a study of cytomegalovirus exposure and HLA in healthy donors. With 60 Vbeta and 13 Jbeta primers, the PCR was carried out. Assay: immunoSEQ multiplex PCR; the TCRdb copy retains only in-frame clones and omits some. The sample shows roughly 92,000 clones, around 81% of them seen only once. In germline, CDR1 is GTSNPN, CDR2 SVGIG (reference sequence). The CDR3 totals 12 residues. Trimming cost V 4 bases and J 0 bases, with 7 bases left between them. General study findings and limits: Highly shared sequence variants in one cluster were likely a sequencing artifact.

The chain uses TRBV30 and TRBJ2-7; no clear D gene. The sample consisted of PBMCs. The TCR comes from a woman in her 70s in good health and CMV-seropositive. CDR3 in DNA: TGTGCCTGGACAGGTTACTCCTACGAGCAGTACTTC. This gives the protein CAWTGYSYEQYF. Based on the CDR3 plus reference TRBV30 and TRBJ2-7, the full variable domain is SQTIHQWPATLVQPVGSPLSLECTVEGTSNPNLYWYRQAAGRGLQLLFYSVGIGQISSEVPQNLSASRPQDRQFILSSKKLLLSDSGFYLCAWTGYSYEQYFGPGTRLTVT.